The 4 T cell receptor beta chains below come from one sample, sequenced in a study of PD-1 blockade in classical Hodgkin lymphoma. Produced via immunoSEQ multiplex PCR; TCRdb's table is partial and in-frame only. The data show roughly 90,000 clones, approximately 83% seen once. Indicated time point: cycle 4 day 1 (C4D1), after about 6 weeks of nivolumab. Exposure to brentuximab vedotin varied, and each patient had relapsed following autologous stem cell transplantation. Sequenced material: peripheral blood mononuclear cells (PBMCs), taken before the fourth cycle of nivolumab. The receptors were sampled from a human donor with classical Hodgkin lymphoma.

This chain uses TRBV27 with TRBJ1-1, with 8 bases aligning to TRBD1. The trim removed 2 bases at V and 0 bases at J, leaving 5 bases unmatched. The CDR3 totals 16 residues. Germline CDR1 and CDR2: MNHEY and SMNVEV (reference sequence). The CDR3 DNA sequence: TGTGCCAGCAGTTTAAGGACAGGGATCATGAACACTGAAGCTTTCTTT. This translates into CASSLRTGIMNTEAFF.

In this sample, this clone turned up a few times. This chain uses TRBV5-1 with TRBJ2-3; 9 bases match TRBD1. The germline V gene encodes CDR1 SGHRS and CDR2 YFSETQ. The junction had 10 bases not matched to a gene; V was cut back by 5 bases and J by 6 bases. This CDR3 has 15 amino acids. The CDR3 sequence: CASSTGGGGTDTQYF. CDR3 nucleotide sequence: TGCGCCAGCAGTACAGGGGGCGGCGGTACTGATACGCAGTATTTT.

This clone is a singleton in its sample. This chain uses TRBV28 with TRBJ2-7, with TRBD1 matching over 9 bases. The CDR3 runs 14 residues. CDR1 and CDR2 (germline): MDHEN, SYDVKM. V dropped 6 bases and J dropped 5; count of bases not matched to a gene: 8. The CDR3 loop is CASSSGQGPHEQYF. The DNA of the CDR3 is TGTGCCAGCAGCTCCGGACAGGGGCCCCACGAGCAGTACTTC.

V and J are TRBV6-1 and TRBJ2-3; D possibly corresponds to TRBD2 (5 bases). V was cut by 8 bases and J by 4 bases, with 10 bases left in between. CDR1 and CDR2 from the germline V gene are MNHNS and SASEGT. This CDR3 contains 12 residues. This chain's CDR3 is CASGLGADTQYF. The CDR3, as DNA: TGTGCCAGCGGGTTGGGAGCAGATACGCAGTATTTT.